This T cell receptor (beta chain) was recorded in a study of OX40 agonist ivuxolimab in advanced cancers. Clones were read by immunoSEQ multiplex PCR, and TCRdb kept only the in-frame ones, dropping some. This sample has about 77,000 clones; roughly 87% occur once, and the top ten carry 0.65% to 0.8%. Germline V gene data show CDR1 as SQVTM and CDR2 as ANQGSEA. V lost 3 bases, J lost 1 base, and 11 bases lay in between. The CDR3 loop spans 14 amino acids. The rearrangement uses TRBV29-1 and TRBJ2-3; D could derive from TRBD1 or TRBD2 (6 bases each). The specimen comprised CD4+ or CD8+ T cells sorted from blood, sampled in a trial of the OX40 agonist ivuxolimab. The receptor was isolated from an adult with an advanced solid tumor such as melanoma, head and neck, liver or kidney cancer. The CDR3 nucleotides read TGCAGCGTTGACGGGGGCGCGGGCACAGATACGCAGTATTTT. Translation gives CSVDGGAGTDTQYF.